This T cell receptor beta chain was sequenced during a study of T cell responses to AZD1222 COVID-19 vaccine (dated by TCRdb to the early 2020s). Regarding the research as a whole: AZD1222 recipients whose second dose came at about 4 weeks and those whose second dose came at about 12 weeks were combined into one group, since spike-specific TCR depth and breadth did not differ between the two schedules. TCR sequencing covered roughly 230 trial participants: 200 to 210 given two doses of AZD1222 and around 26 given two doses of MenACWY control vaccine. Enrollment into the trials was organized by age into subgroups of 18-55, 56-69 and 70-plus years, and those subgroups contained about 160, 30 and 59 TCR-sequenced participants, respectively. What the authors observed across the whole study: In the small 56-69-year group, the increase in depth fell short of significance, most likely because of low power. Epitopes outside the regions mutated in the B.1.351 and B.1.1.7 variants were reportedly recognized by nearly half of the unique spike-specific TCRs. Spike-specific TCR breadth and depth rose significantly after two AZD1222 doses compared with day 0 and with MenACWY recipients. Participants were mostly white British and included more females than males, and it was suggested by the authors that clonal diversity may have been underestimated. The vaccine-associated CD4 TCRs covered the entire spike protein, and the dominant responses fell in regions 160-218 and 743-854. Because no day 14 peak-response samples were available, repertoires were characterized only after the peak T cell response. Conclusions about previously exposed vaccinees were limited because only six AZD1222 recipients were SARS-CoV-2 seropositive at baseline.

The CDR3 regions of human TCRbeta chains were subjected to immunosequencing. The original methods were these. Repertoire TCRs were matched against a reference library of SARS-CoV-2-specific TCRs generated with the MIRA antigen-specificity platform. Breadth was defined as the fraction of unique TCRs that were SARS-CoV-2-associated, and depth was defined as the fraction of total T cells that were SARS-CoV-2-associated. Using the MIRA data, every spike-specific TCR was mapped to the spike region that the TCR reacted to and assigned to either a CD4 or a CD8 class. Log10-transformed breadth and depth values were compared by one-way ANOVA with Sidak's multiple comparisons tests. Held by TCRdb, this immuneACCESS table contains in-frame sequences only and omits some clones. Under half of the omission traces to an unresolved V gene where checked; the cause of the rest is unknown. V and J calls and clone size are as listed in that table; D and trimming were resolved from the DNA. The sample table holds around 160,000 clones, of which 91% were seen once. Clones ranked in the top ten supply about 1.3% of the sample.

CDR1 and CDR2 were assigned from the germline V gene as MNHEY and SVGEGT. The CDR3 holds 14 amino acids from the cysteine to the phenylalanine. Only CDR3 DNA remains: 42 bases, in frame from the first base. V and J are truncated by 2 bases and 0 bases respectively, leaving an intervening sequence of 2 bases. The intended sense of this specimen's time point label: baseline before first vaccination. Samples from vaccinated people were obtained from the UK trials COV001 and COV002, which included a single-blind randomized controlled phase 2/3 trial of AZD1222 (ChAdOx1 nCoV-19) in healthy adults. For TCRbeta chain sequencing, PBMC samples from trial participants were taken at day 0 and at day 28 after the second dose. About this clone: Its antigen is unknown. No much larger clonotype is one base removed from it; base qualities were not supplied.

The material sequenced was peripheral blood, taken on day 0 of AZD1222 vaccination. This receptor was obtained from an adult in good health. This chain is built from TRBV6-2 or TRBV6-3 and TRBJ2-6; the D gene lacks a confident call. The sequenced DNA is TGTGCCAGCAGTTACGCCTCTGGGGCCAACGTCCTGACTTTC. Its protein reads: CASSYASGANVLTF.